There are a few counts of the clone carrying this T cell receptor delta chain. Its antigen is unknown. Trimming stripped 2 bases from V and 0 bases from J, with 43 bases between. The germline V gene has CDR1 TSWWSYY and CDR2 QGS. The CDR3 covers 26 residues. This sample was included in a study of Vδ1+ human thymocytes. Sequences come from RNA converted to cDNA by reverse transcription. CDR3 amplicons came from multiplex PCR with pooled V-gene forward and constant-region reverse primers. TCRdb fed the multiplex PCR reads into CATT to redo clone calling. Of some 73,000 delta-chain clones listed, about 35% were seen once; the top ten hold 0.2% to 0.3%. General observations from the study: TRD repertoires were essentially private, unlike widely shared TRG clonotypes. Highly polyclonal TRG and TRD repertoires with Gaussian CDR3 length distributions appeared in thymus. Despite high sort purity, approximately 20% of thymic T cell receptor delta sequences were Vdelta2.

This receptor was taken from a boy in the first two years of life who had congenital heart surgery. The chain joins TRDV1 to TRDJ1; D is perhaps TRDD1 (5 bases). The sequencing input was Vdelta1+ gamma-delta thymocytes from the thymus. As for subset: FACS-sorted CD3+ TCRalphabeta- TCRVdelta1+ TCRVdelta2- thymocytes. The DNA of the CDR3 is TGTGCTCTTGGGGAAAGAAACCAAATCTACGTTAAGAAAATACTCGGTAGCTGCGGGGACACCGATAAACTCATCTTT. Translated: CALGERNQIYVKKILGSCGDTDKLIF.